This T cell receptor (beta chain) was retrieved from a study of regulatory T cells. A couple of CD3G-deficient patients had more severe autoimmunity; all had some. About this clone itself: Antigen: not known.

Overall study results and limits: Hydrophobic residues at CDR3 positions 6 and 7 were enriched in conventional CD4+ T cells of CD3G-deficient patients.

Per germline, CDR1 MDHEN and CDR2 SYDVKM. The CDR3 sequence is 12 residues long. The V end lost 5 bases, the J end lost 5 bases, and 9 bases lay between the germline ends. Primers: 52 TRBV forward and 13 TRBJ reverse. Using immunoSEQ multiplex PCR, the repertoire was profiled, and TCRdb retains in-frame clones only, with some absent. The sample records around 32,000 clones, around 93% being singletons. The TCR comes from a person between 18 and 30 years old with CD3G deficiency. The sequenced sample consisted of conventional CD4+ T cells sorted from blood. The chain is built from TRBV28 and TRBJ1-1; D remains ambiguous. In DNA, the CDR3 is TGTGCCAGCAGTCTGGACCAAACTGAAGCTTTCTTT. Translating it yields CASSLDQTEAFF.